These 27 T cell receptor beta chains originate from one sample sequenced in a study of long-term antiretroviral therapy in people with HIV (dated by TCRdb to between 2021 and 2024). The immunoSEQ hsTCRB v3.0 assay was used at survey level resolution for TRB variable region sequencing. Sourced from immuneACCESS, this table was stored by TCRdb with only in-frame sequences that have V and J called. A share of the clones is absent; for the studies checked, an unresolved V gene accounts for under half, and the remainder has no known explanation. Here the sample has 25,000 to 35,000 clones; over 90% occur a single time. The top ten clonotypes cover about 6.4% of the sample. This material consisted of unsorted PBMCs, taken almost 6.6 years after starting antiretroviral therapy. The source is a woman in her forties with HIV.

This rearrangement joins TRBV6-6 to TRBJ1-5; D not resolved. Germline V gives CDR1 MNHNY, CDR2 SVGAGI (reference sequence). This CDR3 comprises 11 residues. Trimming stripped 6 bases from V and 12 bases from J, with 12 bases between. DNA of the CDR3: TGTGCCAGCAGCGCAGGCCCGCACCAGCATTTT. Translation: CASSAGPHQHF.

The CDR3 protein is CASSQPDGGGYYEQYF. Written as DNA, the CDR3 is TGTGCCAGCAGCCAACCCGATGGTGGAGGGTACTACGAGCAGTACTTC. The rearrangement uses TRBV11-1 and TRBJ2-7, with D tentatively TRBD2 (6 bases). Germline-derived CDR1 and CDR2 are SGHAT and FQDESV (reference sequence). The CDR3 has 16 amino acids. V shed 5 bases and J shed 3 bases, with 20 bases lying between them.

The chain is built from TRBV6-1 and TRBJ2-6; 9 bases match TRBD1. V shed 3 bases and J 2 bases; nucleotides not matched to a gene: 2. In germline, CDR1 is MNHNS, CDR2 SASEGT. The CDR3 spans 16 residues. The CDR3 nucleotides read TGTGCCAGCAGTGACAACAGGGGGCCTGGGGCCAACGTCCTGACTTTC. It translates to CASSDNRGPGANVLTF.

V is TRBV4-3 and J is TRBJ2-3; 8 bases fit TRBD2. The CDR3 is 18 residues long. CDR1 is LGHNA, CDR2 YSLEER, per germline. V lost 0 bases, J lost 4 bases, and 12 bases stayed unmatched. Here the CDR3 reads CASSQDGAGLGGADTQYF. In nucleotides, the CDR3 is TGCGCCAGCAGCCAAGATGGGGCGGGACTAGGAGGGGCAGATACGCAGTATTTT.

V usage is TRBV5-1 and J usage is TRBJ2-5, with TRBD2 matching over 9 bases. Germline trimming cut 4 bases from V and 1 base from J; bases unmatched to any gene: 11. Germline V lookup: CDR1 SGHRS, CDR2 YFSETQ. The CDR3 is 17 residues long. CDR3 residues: CASSPSRQRGVQETQYF. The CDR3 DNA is TGCGCCAGCAGCCCATCTCGACAGCGGGGGGTCCAAGAGACCCAGTACTTC.

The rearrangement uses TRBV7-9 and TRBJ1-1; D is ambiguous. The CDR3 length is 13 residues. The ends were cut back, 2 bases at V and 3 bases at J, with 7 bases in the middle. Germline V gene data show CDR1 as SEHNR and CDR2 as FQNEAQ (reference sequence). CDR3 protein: CASSLRGDTEAFF. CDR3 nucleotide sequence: TGTGCCAGCAGCTTACGGGGAGACACTGAAGCTTTCTTT. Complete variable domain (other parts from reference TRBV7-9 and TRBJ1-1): DTGVSQNPRHKITKRGQNVTFRCDPISEHNRLYWYRQTLGQGPEFLTYFQNEAQLEKSRLLSDRFSAERPKGSFSTLEIQRTEQGDSAMYLCASSLRGDTEAFFGQGTRLTVV.

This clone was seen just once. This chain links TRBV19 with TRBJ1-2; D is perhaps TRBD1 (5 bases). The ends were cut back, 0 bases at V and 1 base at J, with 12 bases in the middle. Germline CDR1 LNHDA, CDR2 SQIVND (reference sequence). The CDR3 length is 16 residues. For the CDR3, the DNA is TGTGCCAGTAGTATAGATTGGACACCCCTTAACTATGGCTACACCTTC. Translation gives CASSIDWTPLNYGYTF. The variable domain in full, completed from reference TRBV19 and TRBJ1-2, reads DGGITQSPKYLFRKEGQNVTLSCEQNLNHDAMYWYRQDPGQGLRLIYYSQIVNDFQKGDIAEGYSVSREKKESFPLTVTSAQKNPTAFYLCASSIDWTPLNYGYTFGSGTRLTVV.

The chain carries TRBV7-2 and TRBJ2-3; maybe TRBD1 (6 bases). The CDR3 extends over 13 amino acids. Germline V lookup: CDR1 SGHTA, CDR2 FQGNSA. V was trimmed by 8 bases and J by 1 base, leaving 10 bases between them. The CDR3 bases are TGTGCCAGCTCCAGGACAGGCACAGATACGCAGTATTTT. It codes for CASSRTGTDTQYF.

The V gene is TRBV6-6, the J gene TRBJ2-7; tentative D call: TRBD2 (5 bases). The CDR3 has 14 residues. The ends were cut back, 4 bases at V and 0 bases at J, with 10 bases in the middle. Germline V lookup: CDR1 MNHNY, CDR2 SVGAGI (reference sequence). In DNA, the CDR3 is TGTGCCAGCAGTTTAGGAGGTAGCTCCTACGAGCAGTACTTC. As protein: CASSLGGSSYEQYF.

The CDR3 DNA follows: TGTGCCAGCAGGATACCGGGACAGCGCACTGAAGCTTTCTTT. This encodes CASRIPGQRTEAFF. The gene calls are TRBV6-1 and TRBJ1-1; the match to TRBD1 covers 7 bases. V shed 6 bases and J 4 bases; nucleotides not matched to a gene: 8. The CDR3 has 14 residues. Germline CDR1 is MNHNS and CDR2 is SASEGT.

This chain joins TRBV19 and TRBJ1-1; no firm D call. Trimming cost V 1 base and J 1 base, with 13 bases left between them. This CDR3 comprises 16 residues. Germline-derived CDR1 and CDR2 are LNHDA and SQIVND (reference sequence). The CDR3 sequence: CASSIVYASANTEAFF. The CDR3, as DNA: TGTGCCAGTAGTATAGTCTACGCCTCGGCGAACACTGAAGCTTTCTTT.

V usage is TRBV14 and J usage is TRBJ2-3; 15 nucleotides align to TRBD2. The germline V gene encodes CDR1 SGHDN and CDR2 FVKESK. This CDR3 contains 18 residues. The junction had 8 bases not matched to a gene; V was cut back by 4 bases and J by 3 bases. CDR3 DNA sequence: TGTGCCAGCAGCCGTTGGACTAGCGGGGGGGGAGTAACAGATACGCAGTATTTT. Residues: CASSRWTSGGGVTDTQYF. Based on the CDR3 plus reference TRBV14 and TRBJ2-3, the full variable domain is EAGVTQFPSHSVIEKGQTVTLRCDPISGHDNLYWYRRVMGKEIKFLLHFVKESKQDESGMPNNRFLAERTGGTYSTLKVQPAELEDSGVYFCASSRWTSGGGVTDTQYFGPGTRLTVL.

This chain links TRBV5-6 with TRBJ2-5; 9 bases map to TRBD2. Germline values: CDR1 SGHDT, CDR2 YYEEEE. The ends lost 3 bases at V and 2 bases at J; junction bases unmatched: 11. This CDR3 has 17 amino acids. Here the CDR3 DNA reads TGTGCCAGCAGCTCACTCCGACTAGCGGTAGGGCAAGAGACCCAGTACTTC. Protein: CASSSLRLAVGQETQYF.

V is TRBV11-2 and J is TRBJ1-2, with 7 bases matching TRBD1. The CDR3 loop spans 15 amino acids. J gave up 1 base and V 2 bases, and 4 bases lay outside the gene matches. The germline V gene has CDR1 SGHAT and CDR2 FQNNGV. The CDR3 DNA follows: TGTGCCAGCAGCTTAAACAGGGGCGATAACTATGGCTACACCTTC. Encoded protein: CASSLNRGDNYGYTF.

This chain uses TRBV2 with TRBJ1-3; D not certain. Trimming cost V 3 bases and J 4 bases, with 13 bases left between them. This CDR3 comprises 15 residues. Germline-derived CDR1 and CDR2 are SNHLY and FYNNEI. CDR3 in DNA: TGTGCCAGCAGTGATCAGCCTCTTTCCGGAAACACCATATATTTT. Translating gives CASSDQPLSGNTIYF.

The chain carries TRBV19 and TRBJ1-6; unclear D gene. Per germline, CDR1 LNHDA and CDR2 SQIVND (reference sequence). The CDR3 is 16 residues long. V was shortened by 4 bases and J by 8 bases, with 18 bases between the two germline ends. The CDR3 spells CASSTLDGNGDSPLHF. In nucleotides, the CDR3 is TGTGCCAGTAGTACCTTGGACGGAAACGGGGATTCACCCCTCCACTTT.

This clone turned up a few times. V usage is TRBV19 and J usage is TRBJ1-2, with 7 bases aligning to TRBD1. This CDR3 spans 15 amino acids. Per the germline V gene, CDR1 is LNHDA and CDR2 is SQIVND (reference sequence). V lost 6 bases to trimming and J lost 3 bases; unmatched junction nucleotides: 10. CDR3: CASSPAEGGDYGYTF. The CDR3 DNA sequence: TGTGCCAGTAGCCCCGCGGAAGGGGGCGACTATGGCTACACCTTC.

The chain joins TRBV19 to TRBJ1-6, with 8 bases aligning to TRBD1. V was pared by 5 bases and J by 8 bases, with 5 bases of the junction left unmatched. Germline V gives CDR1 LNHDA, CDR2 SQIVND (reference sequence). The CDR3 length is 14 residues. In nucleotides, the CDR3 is TGTGCCAGTAGTCCGGACAGGGAGGATTCACCCCTCCACTTT. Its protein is CASSPDREDSPLHF.

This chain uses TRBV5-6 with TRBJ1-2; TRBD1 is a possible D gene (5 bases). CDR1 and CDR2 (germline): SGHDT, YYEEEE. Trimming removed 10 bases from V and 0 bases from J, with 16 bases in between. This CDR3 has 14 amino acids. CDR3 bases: TGTGCCTCCACCCGGGGGAAACCTAACTATGGCTACACCTTC. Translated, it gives CASTRGKPNYGYTF. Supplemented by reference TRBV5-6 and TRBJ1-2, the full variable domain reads DAGVTQSPTHLIKTRGQQVTLRCSPKSGHDTVSWYQQALGQGPQFIFQYYEEEERQRGNFPDRFSGHQFPNYSSELNVNALLLGDSALYLCASTRGKPNYGYTFGSGTRLTVV.

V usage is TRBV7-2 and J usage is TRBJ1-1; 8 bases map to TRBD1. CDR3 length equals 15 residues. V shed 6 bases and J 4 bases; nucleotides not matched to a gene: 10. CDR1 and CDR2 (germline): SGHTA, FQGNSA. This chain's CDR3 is CASSFQGAPVTEAFF. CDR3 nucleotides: TGTGCCAGCAGTTTTCAGGGGGCGCCGGTCACTGAAGCTTTCTTT.

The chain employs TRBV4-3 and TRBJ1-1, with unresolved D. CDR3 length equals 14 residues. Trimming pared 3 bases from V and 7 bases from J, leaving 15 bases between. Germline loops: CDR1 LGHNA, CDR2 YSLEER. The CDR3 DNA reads TGCGCCAGCAGCCAGCAAAGACTATCCTTTGAAGCTTTCTTT. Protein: CASSQQRLSFEAFF.

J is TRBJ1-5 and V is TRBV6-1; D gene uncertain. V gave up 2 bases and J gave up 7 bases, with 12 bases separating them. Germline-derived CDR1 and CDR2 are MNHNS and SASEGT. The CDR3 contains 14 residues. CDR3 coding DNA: TGTGCCAGCAGTGAACTGGGGTTCGGCCAGCCCCAGCATTTT. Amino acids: CASSELGFGQPQHF.

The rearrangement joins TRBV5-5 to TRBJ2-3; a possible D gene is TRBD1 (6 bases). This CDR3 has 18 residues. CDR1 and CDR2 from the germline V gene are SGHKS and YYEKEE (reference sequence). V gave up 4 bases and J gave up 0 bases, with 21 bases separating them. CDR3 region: CASSNRVTLGVSTDTQYF. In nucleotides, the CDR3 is TGTGCCAGCAGCAACAGGGTGACCCTCGGGGTTAGCACAGATACGCAGTATTTT.

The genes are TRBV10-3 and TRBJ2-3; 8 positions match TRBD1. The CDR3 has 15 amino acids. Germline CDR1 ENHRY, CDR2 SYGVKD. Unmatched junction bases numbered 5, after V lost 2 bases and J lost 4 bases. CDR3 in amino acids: CAISEGPGGPDTQYF. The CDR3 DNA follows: TGTGCCATCAGTGAGGGGCCAGGGGGCCCAGATACGCAGTATTTT.

CDR3 in amino acids: CASSIARQGVTEAFF. The DNA for the CDR3 is TGTGCCAGCAGCATCGCGCGACAGGGGGTGACTGAAGCTTTCTTT. The chain recombines TRBV5-5 with TRBJ1-1; 9 positions agree with TRBD1. The CDR3 extends over 15 amino acids. Germline V CDR1 and CDR2: SGHKS, YYEKEE (reference sequence). The V segment lost 4 bases and the J segment 5 bases; nucleotides outside the gene matches: 9.

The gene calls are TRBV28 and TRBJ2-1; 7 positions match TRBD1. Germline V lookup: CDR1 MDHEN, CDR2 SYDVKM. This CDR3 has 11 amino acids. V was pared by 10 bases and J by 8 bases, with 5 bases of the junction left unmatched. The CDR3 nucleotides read TGTGCCACCAACAGGGGCGATGAGCAGTTCTTC. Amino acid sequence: CATNRGDEQFF.

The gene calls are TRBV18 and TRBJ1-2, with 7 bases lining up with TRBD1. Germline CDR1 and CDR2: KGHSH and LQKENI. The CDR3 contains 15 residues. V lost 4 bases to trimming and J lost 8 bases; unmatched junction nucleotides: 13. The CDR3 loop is CASSHEEGQTGGYTF. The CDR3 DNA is TGTGCCAGCTCACACGAAGAGGGACAGACGGGGGGCTACACCTTC.